The rows below give T cell receptor beta chains drawn from one sample of a study of regulatory T cells in long-lasting Graves disease. TCRdb processed the multiplex PCR reads anew with MiXCR; each CDR3 protein has one entry. Among 350,000 to 400,000 distinct CDR3 sequences, around 15% were seen once, and the ten largest hold roughly 21%. The data also belong to a second study, concerning T cells in Graves' hyperthyroidism and ophthalmopathy.

The specimen was peripheral blood mononuclear cells (PBMCs), collected at new diagnosis, from a patient treated with antithyroid drugs. The receptor set was obtained from a woman in her late teens or twenties with Graves disease. The CDR3 runs from the conserved cysteine through the conserved F or W. A D gene is named only where the DNA matches it firmly. Rows may omit the clone size; those that give it use once, few, many or a size class.

j_call: TRBJ2-1
v_call: TRBV2
clone_size: many
d_call: NA
cdr3_aa: CASNGPSSYNEQFF
cdr3_nt: TGTGCCAGCAATGGACCTAGCTCCTACAATGAGCAGTTCTTC

j_call: TRBJ1-4
v_call: TRBV5-1
clone_size: few
d_call: NA
cdr3_aa: CASSLQPTTGPHEKLFF
cdr3_nt: TGCGCCAGCAGCTTACAGCCCACGACAGGACCTCATGAAAAACTGTTTTTT

j_call: TRBJ1-1
v_call: TRBV2
clone_size: few
d_call: NA
cdr3_aa: CASSGLGQEAFF
cdr3_nt: TGTGCCAGCAGTGGCTTAGGACAGGAAGCTTTCTTT

j_call: TRBJ1-1
v_call: TRBV2
clone_size: NA
d_call: TRBD1
cdr3_aa: CASSGDRGLAEAFF
cdr3_nt: TGTGCCAGCAGTGGGGACAGGGGGTTGGCTGAAGCTTTCTTT

j_call: TRBJ1-5
v_call: TRBV2
clone_size: many
d_call: TRBD1
cdr3_aa: CASSPTGGGQPQHF
cdr3_nt: TGTGCCAGCAGTCCGACAGGGGGAGGACAGCCCCAGCATTTT

j_call: TRBJ1-2
v_call: TRBV20-1
clone_size: many
d_call: NA
cdr3_aa: CSARRGYGYTF
cdr3_nt: TGCAGTGCTAGAAGAGGCTATGGCTACACCTTC

j_call: TRBJ1-5
v_call: TRBV20-1
clone_size: many
d_call: NA
cdr3_aa: CSPAAGDQPQHF
cdr3_nt: TGCAGTCCAGCTGCGGGGGATCAGCCCCAGCATTTT

j_call: TRBJ2-7
v_call: TRBV3-1
clone_size: medium-sized
d_call: NA
cdr3_aa: CASSLVSYEQYF
cdr3_nt: TGTGCCAGCAGCCTTGTCTCCTACGAGCAGTACTTC

j_call: TRBJ1-1
v_call: TRBV30
clone_size: many
d_call: NA
cdr3_aa: CAWSVPGIATEAFF
cdr3_nt: TGTGCCTGGAGTGTACCTGGGATCGCCACTGAAGCTTTCTTT

j_call: TRBJ1-6
v_call: TRBV5-1
clone_size: many
d_call: TRBD1
cdr3_aa: CASSLDGKTGTGSPLHF
cdr3_nt: TGCGCCAGCAGCTTGGACGGCAAGACAGGGACGGGTTCACCCCTCCACTTT

j_call: TRBJ2-1
v_call: TRBV2
clone_size: few
d_call: TRBD1
cdr3_aa: CASSEDGYSSRGREQFF
cdr3_nt: TGTGCCAGCAGTGAAGATGGGTATAGTAGCAGGGGGCGAGAACAGTTCTTC

j_call: TRBJ1-5
v_call: TRBV30
clone_size: few
d_call: NA
cdr3_aa: CAWSVATPSNQPQHF
cdr3_nt: TGTGCCTGGAGTGTGGCAACCCCTAGCAATCAGCCCCAGCATTTT

j_call: TRBJ2-5
v_call: TRBV29-1
clone_size: few
d_call: TRBD2
cdr3_aa: CSVATSGETQYF
cdr3_nt: TGCAGCGTTGCCACTAGCGGAGAGACCCAGTACTTC

j_call: TRBJ2-2
v_call: TRBV5-1
clone_size: NA
d_call: NA
cdr3_aa: CASSLRQTNTGELFF
cdr3_nt: TGCGCCAGCAGCTTGAGACAGACGAACACCGGGGAGCTGTTTTTT

j_call: TRBJ1-4
v_call: TRBV18
clone_size: many
d_call: NA
cdr3_aa: CASSLGQSEKLFF
cdr3_nt: TGTGCCAGCTCACTCGGACAGTCGGAAAAACTGTTTTTT

j_call: TRBJ2-1
v_call: TRBV5-1
clone_size: many
d_call: NA
cdr3_aa: CASTSIGFGNEQFF
cdr3_nt: TGCGCCAGCACTAGCATTGGGTTTGGGAATGAGCAGTTCTTC

j_call: TRBJ2-4
v_call: TRBV6-1
clone_size: many
d_call: TRBD2
cdr3_aa: CASSRGGVAKNIQYF
cdr3_nt: TGTGCCAGCAGCCGCGGGGGGGTAGCCAAAAACATTCAGTACTTC

j_call: TRBJ1-1
v_call: TRBV19
clone_size: NA
d_call: TRBD1
cdr3_aa: CASSTGQGFSVVAFF
cdr3_nt: TGTGCCAGTAGTACCGGACAGGGATTCTCGGTGGTGGCTTTCTTT

j_call: TRBJ2-7
v_call: TRBV20-1
clone_size: NA
d_call: TRBD1
cdr3_aa: CSASYSRGYEQYF
cdr3_nt: TGCAGTGCTAGCTATAGCAGGGGGTACGAGCAGTACTTC